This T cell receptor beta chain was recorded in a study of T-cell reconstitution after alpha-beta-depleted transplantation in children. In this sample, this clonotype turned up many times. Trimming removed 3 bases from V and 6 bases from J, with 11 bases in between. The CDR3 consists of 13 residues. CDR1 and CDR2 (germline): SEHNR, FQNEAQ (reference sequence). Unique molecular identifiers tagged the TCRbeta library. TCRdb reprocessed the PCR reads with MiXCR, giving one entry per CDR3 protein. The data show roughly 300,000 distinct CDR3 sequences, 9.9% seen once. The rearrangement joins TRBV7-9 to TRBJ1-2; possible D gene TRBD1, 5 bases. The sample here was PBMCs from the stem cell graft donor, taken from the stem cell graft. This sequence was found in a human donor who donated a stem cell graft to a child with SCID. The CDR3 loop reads CASSLGTYDGYTF. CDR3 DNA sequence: TGTGCCAGCAGCTTGGGGACCTACGATGGCTACACCTTC.